The 23 T cell receptor beta chains listed next were all sequenced from one sample in a study of CD4 and CD8 cells across lung adenocarcinoma regions. TCRdb processed the PCR reads anew with MiXCR; each CDR3 protein has one entry. The top ten clones hold less than 50% of a sample with tens of thousands of distinct CDR3 sequences, 40% to 60% of them seen once. The material sequenced was CD8+ T cells from the center of a lung tumor. The origin of the receptors is a male donor with lung adenocarcinoma. The CD4 and CD8 labels of this study may be unreliable.

The V call is TRBV6-1, the J call TRBJ2-7; 9 bases are a match to TRBD1. Germline V lookup: CDR1 MNHNS, CDR2 SASEGT. The CDR3 runs to 15 residues. V shed 2 bases and J 1 base; nucleotides not matched to a gene: 3. The CDR3 protein is CASSEPGQGSYEQYF. The CDR3 bases are TGTGCCAGCAGTGAACCGGGACAGGGATCCTACGAGCAGTACTTC.

The chain carries TRBV6-1 and TRBJ2-1, with 8 bases aligning to TRBD2. The CDR3 spans 15 residues. The germline V gene encodes CDR1 MNHNS and CDR2 SASEGT. Losses at the gene ends were 1 base for V and 15 bases for J; bases not matched to a gene: 14. The CDR3: CASSEERLASPRPFF. CDR3 nucleotides: TGTGCCAGCAGTGAAGAGAGACTAGCGTCCCCTAGGCCGTTCTTC.

The chain couples TRBV30 to TRBJ2-1, with D perhaps TRBD1 (5 bases). Trimming took off 3 bases at V and 0 bases at J, with 6 bases between the two ends. Germline-derived CDR1 and CDR2 are GTSNPN and SVGIG (reference sequence). CDR3 length: 13 amino acids. The CDR3 region is CAWRGDSYNEQFF. The CDR3 DNA reads as TGTGCCTGGAGAGGGGACTCCTACAATGAGCAGTTCTTC.

The J gene is TRBJ2-3, the V gene TRBV12-3 or TRBV12-4; 10 positions match TRBD2. The CDR3 totals 18 residues. V trimming: 3 bases; J trimming: 4 bases; junction bases outside the gene matches: 13. CDR3 in amino acids: CASSFKAGGPVVADTQYF. Here the CDR3 DNA reads TGTGCCAGCAGTTTCAAAGCGGGAGGGCCAGTCGTCGCAGATACGCAGTATTTT.

This clonotype was seen ten or more times. CDR3 in DNA: TGCGCCAGCAGCCAAGAGAGGGACACCCCTATCGGGCAGTTCTTC. Amino acids: CASSQERDTPIGQFF. V gene TRBV4-1 combines with J gene TRBJ2-1; tentatively, D is TRBD1 (6 bases). The CDR3 has 15 residues. The V end lost 0 bases, the J end lost 12 bases, and 18 bases lay between the germline ends. From germline, CDR1 is MGHRA and CDR2 YSYEKL.

This clonotype was counted only a few times. V usage is TRBV4-1 and J usage is TRBJ2-5, with TRBD1 as a possible D gene (6 bases). Trimming stripped 4 bases from V and 0 bases from J, with 6 bases between. This CDR3 is built from 13 residues. From germline, CDR1 is MGHRA and CDR2 YSYEKL. CDR3: CASSRDNQETQYF. The CDR3 DNA follows: TGCGCCAGCAGCCGGGACAACCAAGAGACCCAGTACTTC.

This clonotype was seen ten or more times. The CDR3 sequence is CASRSTTGYGYTF. The CDR3 region has the DNA TGTGCCAGCAGGTCCACTACAGGCTATGGCTACACCTTC. V is TRBV12-3 or TRBV12-4 and J is TRBJ1-2, with a tentative D call TRBD1 (5 bases). Trimming stripped 6 bases from V and 4 bases from J, with 12 bases between. The CDR3 has 13 amino acids.

The V and J genes are TRBV7-3 and TRBJ2-1; 7 bases are shared with TRBD1. The germline CDR1 and CDR2 sequences are SGHTA and FQGTGA. Trimming took 5 bases from V and 10 from J; bases not matched to a gene: 8. The CDR3 is 13 residues long. The DNA of the CDR3 is TGTGCCAGCAGCAAGACAGGGACAACAGAGCAGTTCTTC. Protein: CASSKTGTTEQFF.

V and J are TRBV27 and TRBJ2-1, with 9 positions matching TRBD1. This CDR3 region has 17 residues. V dropped 2 bases and J dropped 1; count of bases not matched to a gene: 6. Per germline, CDR1 MNHEY and CDR2 SMNVEV (reference sequence). The CDR3 DNA follows: TGTGCCAGCAGTTTACCCCCGACAGGGGGGTCCTACAATGAGCAGTTCTTC. Translation: CASSLPPTGGSYNEQFF.

The CDR3 nucleotides read TGTGCCAGCAGTTGGGGGGGGGCTGGCTACACCTTC. As protein: CASSWGGAGYTF. This chain joins TRBV6-5 and TRBJ1-2, with TRBD1 as a possible D gene (6 bases). Trimming took off 4 bases at V and 7 bases at J, with 10 bases between the two ends. Looked up from germline, CDR1 is MNHEY and CDR2 is SVGAGI. The CDR3 is made up of 12 amino acids.

Ten or more counts support this clonotype. The junction shows a germline mismatch at one end, possibly a read error. The gene calls are TRBV5-1 and TRBJ2-1; D may match TRBD1 or TRBD2 (5 bases each). The CDR3 contains 12 residues. The germline V gene has CDR1 SGHRS and CDR2 YFSETQ. The CDR3: CASSSTGGLSAF. The CDR3 DNA reads as TGCGCCAGCAGCTCTACAGGAGGACTCAGCGCTTTC.

This clonotype was observed a few times. The chain carries TRBV5-1 and TRBJ2-2, with 11 positions matching TRBD1. The CDR3 length is 17 residues. V shed 6 bases, J shed 7 bases, and the junction held 14 bases outside the gene matches. Germline V CDR1 and CDR2: SGHRS, YFSETQ. The chain's CDR3 is CASKPFGQGALDGELFF. CDR3 nucleotide sequence: TGCGCCAGCAAACCTTTCGGACAGGGGGCTCTCGACGGGGAGCTGTTTTTT.

As regards this clonotype: An end of the junction does not agree with germline; a read error may underlie this. V gene TRBV4-1 combines with J gene TRBJ2-4, with a tentative D call TRBD1 (7 bases). The CDR3 loop spans 15 amino acids. Germline CDR1 is MGHRA and CDR2 is YSYEKL. The CDR3 nucleotides read TGCGCCAGCGGCCAGGGGGGCGTGGGCAAAGATACGCAGTACTTC. Its translation: CASGQGGVGKDTQYF.

The chain links TRBV6-1 to TRBJ2-1; possibly TRBD1 or TRBD2 for D (6 bases each). With the DNA end fitting TRBJ2-7 better, the J assignment may be wrong. This CDR3 has 16 amino acids. Germline CDR1 reads MNHNS; CDR2 reads SASEGT. CDR3 sequence (DNA): TGTGCCAGCATGGGAACGCAGGCTGGGGGGACAAATGCGCAGTACTTC. This encodes CASMGTQAGGTNAQYF.

Comments on this clonotype: An end of the junction differs from the germline gene, which may be a read error. The CDR3 DNA follows: TGTGCCAGCAGTGAAACGCGGACTAGCGGGACAAATGCGCAGTTCTTT. This gives the protein CASSETRTSGTNAQFF. V gene TRBV6-1 combines with J gene TRBJ2-1; TRBD2 agrees at 12 bases. Germline V gene lookup returns CDR1 MNHNS and CDR2 SASEGT. The CDR3 loop spans 16 amino acids.

This chain uses TRBV6-1 with TRBJ2-3; a possible D gene is TRBD2 (7 bases). The J call is doubtful: the DNA matches TRBJ2-7 better. This CDR3 region has 15 residues. Germline CDR1 is MNHNS and CDR2 is SASEGT. The DNA of the CDR3 is TGTGCCAGTGGGGGGGCTAGGGGACACACAAATACGCAGTACTTC. Protein product: CASGGARGHTNTQYF.

Of note for this clonotype: One end of the junction fails to match germline, which may point to a read error. The V call is TRBV6-1, the J call TRBJ2-2; 8 bases line up with TRBD1. CDR1 and CDR2 (germline): MNHNS, SASEGT. This CDR3 is built from 15 residues. The CDR3 region has the DNA TGTGCCAGCAGCGGACGGCCGGTGAGGACAGGGAAGCTGTATTTT. Its protein is CASSGRPVRTGKLYF.

The table lists this clonotype with a few counts. The V gene is TRBV6-2 or TRBV6-3, the J gene TRBJ1-3; 8 nucleotides align to TRBD1. Germline-derived CDR1 and CDR2 are MNHEY and SVGEGT. The CDR3 has 16 amino acids. V shed 5 bases, J shed 8 bases, and the junction held 14 bases outside the gene matches. In DNA form, the CDR3 reads TGTGCCAGCAGTCACGAAACGGACAGGGTGTCATACACCATATATTTT. Its translation: CASSHETDRVSYTIYF.

The chain uses TRBV10-1 and TRBJ2-4; possibly TRBD2 for D (6 bases). The end of the DNA fits TRBJ2-3 better, so the J call may be wrong. Germline V gene data show CDR1 as WNHNN and CDR2 as SYGVQD (reference sequence). CDR3 length equals 16 residues. CDR3 in DNA: TGCGCCAGCAGTGGCCGGGAGCCGGGAGCCAAAAACACGCAGTATTTT. It translates to CASSGREPGAKNTQYF.

On this clonotype itself: The junction differs from germline at one of its ends, possibly a read error. The V call is TRBV12-3 or TRBV12-4, the J call TRBJ2-4; TRBD2 aligns across 8 bases. The length of the CDR3 is 16 residues. The CDR3, as DNA: TGTGCCAGCAGTAACCCGGGGGGGTGGGCGAAAGATATTCAGTATTTC. Translation gives CASSNPGGWAKDIQYF.

The chain couples TRBV6-5 to TRBJ2-2; D unresolved. CDR1 is MNHEY, CDR2 SVGAGI, per germline. The CDR3 runs to 13 residues. The V end was cut by 0 bases, the J end by 5 bases, with 4 bases between. Written as DNA, the CDR3 is TGTGCCAGCAGTTACTCCGGAACCGGGGAGCTGTTTTTT. It codes for CASSYSGTGELFF.

Turning to this clonotype: A junction end diverges from the germline sequence, so it may reflect a read error. The CDR3 DNA reads as TGTGCCAGCAGTGACCGGGGGCTGAGACCCAAAAACATGCAGTACTTT. Translated, it gives CASSDRGLRPKNMQYF. This chain uses TRBV25-1 with TRBJ2-4; D possibly uses TRBD1 or TRBD2 (6 bases each). The CDR3 is 16 residues long. CDR1 is MGHDK, CDR2 SYGVNS, per germline.

This clonotype is medium-sized in the sample. This chain connects TRBV7-2 to TRBJ2-3; 8 nucleotides agree with TRBD2. The CDR3 has 15 amino acids. The ends lost 4 bases at V and 2 bases at J; junction bases unmatched: 5. The germline CDR1 and CDR2 sequences are SGHTA and FQGNSA. The CDR3 coding sequence is TGTGCCAGCAGCTCATCAGCGGGAGTCACAGATACGCAGTATTTT. Protein sequence: CASSSSAGVTDTQYF.